A selection of T cell receptor beta chains follows, all from one sample in a study of T cell changes during pregnancy in multiple sclerosis. Here immunoSEQ multiplex PCR was the method, and the copy in TCRdb shows in-frame clones only, minus some. The sample records about 83,000 clones, approximately 90% being singletons. The sample here was PBMCs, taken in the first trimester of pregnancy. The receptors shown here come from a female donor in good health, serving as a control in a pregnancy study. Some clones in this sample may be carry-over from other donors' samples. Both conserved end residues are part of each CDR3. Fields, in order: J gene, V gene, CDR3 protein.

J gene: TRBJ2-5
V gene: TRBV14
CDR3 protein: CASSQDSSGTRGQYF

J gene: TRBJ2-7
V gene: TRBV10-2
CDR3 protein: CASKRLAGTGDEQYF

J gene: TRBJ2-5
V gene: TRBV9
CDR3 protein: CASSVESETQYF

J gene: TRBJ2-2
V gene: TRBV5-4
CDR3 protein: CASSPLEGELFF

J gene: TRBJ1-1
V gene: TRBV29-1
CDR3 protein: CSVEVLWGQGARAFF

J gene: TRBJ1-2
V gene: TRBV20-1
CDR3 protein: CSAFHSGGYTF

J gene: TRBJ1-2
V gene: TRBV7-9
CDR3 protein: CASSFGDDYGYTF

J gene: TRBJ1-1
V gene: TRBV5-4
CDR3 protein: CASSSGGITEAFF

J gene: TRBJ1-4
V gene: TRBV4-3
CDR3 protein: CASSQDLLEGSEKLFF

J gene: TRBJ2-1
V gene: TRBV7-9
CDR3 protein: CASGVSEQFF

J gene: TRBJ2-7
V gene: TRBV28
CDR3 protein: CASGRLSYEQYF

J gene: TRBJ2-3
V gene: TRBV6-1
CDR3 protein: CASRGTPTDTQYF

J gene: TRBJ2-7
V gene: TRBV15
CDR3 protein: CATTLDTTLSYEQYF

J gene: TRBJ2-5
V gene: TRBV11-2
CDR3 protein: CASGLVVRETQYF

J gene: TRBJ2-5
V gene: TRBV28
CDR3 protein: CASSLGGLEQETQYF

J gene: TRBJ1-1
V gene: TRBV5-1
CDR3 protein: CASSSETGNTEAFF

J gene: TRBJ2-2
V gene: TRBV6-5
CDR3 protein: CASGSGGELFF

J gene: TRBJ1-5
V gene: TRBV7-8
CDR3 protein: CASSRTGSRQPQHF

J gene: TRBJ2-5
V gene: TRBV7-9
CDR3 protein: CASTPLGKTQYF

J gene: TRBJ2-2
V gene: TRBV4-1
CDR3 protein: CASSQEGGGVTGELFF

J gene: TRBJ1-2
V gene: TRBV28
CDR3 protein: CASDDPGLGYTF

J gene: TRBJ1-1
V gene: TRBV4-2
CDR3 protein: CASSHPLGGTEAFF

J gene: TRBJ2-7
V gene: TRBV5-1
CDR3 protein: CASSQFGTGTYEQYF

J gene: TRBJ1-2
V gene: TRBV28
CDR3 protein: CASSRQGVPYGYTF

J gene: TRBJ1-2
V gene: TRBV10-2
CDR3 protein: CASTLGRSNYGYTF

J gene: TRBJ1-4
V gene: TRBV6-1
CDR3 protein: CASSSTDRGGEKLFF

J gene: TRBJ2-1
V gene: TRBV6-6
CDR3 protein: CASSSGTLHNEQFF

J gene: TRBJ1-2
V gene: TRBV5-1
CDR3 protein: CASSLAVGYNYGYTF

J gene: TRBJ1-2
V gene: TRBV7-9
CDR3 protein: CASSLDVVADYGYTF

J gene: TRBJ2-1
V gene: TRBV10-3
CDR3 protein: CAISERLTGDNEQFF

J gene: TRBJ2-5
V gene: TRBV5-1
CDR3 protein: CASSWGQGIQETQYF

J gene: TRBJ2-1
V gene: TRBV18
CDR3 protein: CASSPPGLAGGSEQFF

J gene: TRBJ2-6
V gene: TRBV4-2
CDR3 protein: CASSQVLSGANVLTF

J gene: TRBJ1-6
V gene: TRBV21-1
CDR3 protein: CASSKRTGPCNSPLHF

J gene: TRBJ2-5
V gene: TRBV29-1
CDR3 protein: CSVSPSGTSRFGETQYF

J gene: TRBJ1-3
V gene: TRBV21-1
CDR3 protein: CASSKVTRRTGEPRSGNTIYF

J gene: TRBJ2-1
V gene: TRBV6-6
CDR3 protein: CASSFQGAFNEQFF

J gene: TRBJ1-5
V gene: TRBV25-1
CDR3 protein: CASSESLYPSNQPQHF

J gene: TRBJ2-7
V gene: TRBV4-3
CDR3 protein: CASSQERGITAYEQYF

J gene: TRBJ2-7
V gene: TRBV27
CDR3 protein: CASSMTELGTYEQYF

J gene: TRBJ1-4
V gene: TRBV28
CDR3 protein: CASSSLNEKLFF

J gene: TRBJ1-3
V gene: TRBV16
CDR3 protein: CASSPQAPSGNTIYF

J gene: TRBJ2-1
V gene: TRBV4-2
CDR3 protein: CASSQSDNEQFF

J gene: TRBJ1-4
V gene: TRBV30
CDR3 protein: CAWSWGHFEKLFF

J gene: TRBJ2-1
V gene: TRBV18
CDR3 protein: CASSPPGQGRYNEQFF

J gene: TRBJ1-1
V gene: TRBV6-1
CDR3 protein: CATDDRLGLRAFF

J gene: TRBJ2-4
V gene: TRBV5-6
CDR3 protein: CASSLVGGENIQYF

J gene: TRBJ2-1
V gene: TRBV19
CDR3 protein: CASQTGTENNEQFF

J gene: TRBJ2-3
V gene: TRBV7-9
CDR3 protein: CASSAQRGPDWKGDTQYF